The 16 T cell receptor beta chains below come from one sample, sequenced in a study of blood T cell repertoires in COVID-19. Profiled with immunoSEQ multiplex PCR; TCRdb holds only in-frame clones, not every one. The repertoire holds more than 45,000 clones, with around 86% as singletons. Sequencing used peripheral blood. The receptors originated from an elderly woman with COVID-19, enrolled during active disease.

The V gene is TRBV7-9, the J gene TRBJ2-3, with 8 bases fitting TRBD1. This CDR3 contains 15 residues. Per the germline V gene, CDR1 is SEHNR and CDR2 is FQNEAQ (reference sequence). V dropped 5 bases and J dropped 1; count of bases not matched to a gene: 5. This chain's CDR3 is CASSTTGEGTDTQYF. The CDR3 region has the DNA TGTGCCAGCAGCACGACAGGGGAGGGCACAGATACGCAGTATTTT.

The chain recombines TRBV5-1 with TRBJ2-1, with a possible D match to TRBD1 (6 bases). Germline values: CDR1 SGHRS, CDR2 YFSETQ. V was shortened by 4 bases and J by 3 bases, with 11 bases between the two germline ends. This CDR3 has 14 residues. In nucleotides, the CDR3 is TGCGCCAGCAGCAAGTTGGACAGCTACAATGAGCAGTTCTTC. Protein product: CASSKLDSYNEQFF.

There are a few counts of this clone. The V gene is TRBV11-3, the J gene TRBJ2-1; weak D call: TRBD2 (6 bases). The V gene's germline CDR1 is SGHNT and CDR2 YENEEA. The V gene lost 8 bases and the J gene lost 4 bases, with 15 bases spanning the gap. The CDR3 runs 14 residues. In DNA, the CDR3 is TGTGCCAGCCCATACCGGGCGGGATACAATGAGCAGTTCTTC. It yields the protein CASPYRAGYNEQFF.

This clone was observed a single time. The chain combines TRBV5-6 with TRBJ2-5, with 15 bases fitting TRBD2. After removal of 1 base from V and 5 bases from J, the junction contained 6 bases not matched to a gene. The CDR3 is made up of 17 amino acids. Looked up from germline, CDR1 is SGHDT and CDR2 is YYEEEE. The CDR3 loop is CASSLLPGLAGGETQYF. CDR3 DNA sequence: TGTGCCAGCAGCTTGCTACCGGGACTAGCGGGAGGTGAGACCCAGTACTTC. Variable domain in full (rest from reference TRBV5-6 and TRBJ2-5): DAGVTQSPTHLIKTRGQQVTLRCSPKSGHDTVSWYQQALGQGPQFIFQYYEEEERQRGNFPDRFSGHQFPNYSSELNVNALLLGDSALYLCASSLLPGLAGGETQYFGPGTRLLVL.

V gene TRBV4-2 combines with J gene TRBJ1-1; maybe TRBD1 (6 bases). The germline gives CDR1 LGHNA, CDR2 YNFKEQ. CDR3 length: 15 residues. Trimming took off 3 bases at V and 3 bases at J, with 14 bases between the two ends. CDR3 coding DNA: TGTGCCAGCAGCCAGGACGCAACAGGGCACACTGAAGCTTTCTTT. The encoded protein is CASSQDATGHTEAFF.

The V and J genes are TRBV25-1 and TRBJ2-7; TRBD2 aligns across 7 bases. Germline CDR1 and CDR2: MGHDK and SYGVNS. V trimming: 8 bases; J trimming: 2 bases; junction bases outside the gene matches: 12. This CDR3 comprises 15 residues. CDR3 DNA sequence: TGTGCCAGCCGTAGAGGGGCTAGCGGACCCTACGAGCAGTACTTC. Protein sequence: CASRRGASGPYEQYF.

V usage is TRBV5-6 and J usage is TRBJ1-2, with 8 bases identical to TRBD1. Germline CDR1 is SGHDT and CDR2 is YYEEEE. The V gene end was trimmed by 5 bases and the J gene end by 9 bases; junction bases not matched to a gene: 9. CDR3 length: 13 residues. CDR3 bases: TGTGCCAGCAGGTATCAGGGGGCGCTTAGCTACACCTTC. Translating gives CASRYQGALSYTF. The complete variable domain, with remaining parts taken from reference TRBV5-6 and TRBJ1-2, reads DAGVTQSPTHLIKTRGQQVTLRCSPKSGHDTVSWYQQALGQGPQFIFQYYEEEERQRGNFPDRFSGHQFPNYSSELNVNALLLGDSALYLCASRYQGALSYTFGSGTRLTVV.

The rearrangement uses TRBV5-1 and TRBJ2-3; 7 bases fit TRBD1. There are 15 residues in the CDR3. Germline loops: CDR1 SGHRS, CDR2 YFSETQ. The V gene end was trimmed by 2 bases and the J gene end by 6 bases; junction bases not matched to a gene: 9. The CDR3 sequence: CASSFTGTVRDTQYF. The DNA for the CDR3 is TGCGCCAGCAGCTTCACCGGGACAGTTCGCGATACGCAGTATTTT.

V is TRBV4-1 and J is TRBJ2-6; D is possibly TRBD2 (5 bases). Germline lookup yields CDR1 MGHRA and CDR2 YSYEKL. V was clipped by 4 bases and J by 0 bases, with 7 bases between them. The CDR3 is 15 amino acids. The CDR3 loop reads CASSRGSSGANVLTF. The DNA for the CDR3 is TGCGCCAGCAGCCGAGGGAGCTCTGGGGCCAACGTCCTGACTTTC.

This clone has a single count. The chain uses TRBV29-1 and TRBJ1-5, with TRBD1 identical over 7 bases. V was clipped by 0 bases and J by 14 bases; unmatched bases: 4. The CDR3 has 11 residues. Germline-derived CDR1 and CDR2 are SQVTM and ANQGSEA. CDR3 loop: CSVEDRGTEHF. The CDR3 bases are TGCAGCGTTGAAGATCGCGGGACAGAGCATTTT.

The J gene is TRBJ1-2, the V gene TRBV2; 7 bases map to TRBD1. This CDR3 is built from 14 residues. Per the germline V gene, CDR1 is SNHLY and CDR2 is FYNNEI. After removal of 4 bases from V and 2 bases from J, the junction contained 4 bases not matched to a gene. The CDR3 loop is CASSAQGKNYGYTF. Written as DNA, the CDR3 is TGTGCCAGCAGTGCACAGGGGAAGAACTATGGCTACACCTTC. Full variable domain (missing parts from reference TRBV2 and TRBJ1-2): EPEVTQTPSHQVTQMGQEVILRCVPISNHLYFYWYRQILGQKVEFLVSFYNNEISEKSEIFDDQFSVERPDGSNFTLKIRSTKLEDSAMYFCASSAQGKNYGYTFGSGTRLTVV.

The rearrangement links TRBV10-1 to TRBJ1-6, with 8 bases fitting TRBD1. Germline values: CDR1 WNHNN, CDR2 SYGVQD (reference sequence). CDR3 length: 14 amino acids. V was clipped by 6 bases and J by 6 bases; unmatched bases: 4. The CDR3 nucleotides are TGCGCCAGCAGCAAGGACAGGGCTAATTCACCCCTCCACTTT. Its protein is CASSKDRANSPLHF.

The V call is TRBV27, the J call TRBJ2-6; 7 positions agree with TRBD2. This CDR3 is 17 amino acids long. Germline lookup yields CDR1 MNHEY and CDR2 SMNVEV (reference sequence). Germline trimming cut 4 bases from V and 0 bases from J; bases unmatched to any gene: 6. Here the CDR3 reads CASSSSTGGSGANVLTF. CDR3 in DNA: TGTGCCAGCAGTTCCTCCACGGGAGGCTCTGGGGCCAACGTCCTGACTTTC.

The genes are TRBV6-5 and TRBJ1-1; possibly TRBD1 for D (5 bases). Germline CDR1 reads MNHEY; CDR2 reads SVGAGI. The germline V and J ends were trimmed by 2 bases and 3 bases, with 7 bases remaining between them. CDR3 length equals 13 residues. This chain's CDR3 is CASSYTGDTEAFF. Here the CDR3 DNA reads TGTGCCAGCAGTTACACGGGGGACACTGAAGCTTTCTTT.

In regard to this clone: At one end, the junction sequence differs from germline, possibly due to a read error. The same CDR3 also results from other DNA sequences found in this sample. CDR3 DNA: TGCGCCAGCAGTTCCTTGACAGGGGGTAACAATCAGCCCCAGCATTTT. The encoded protein is CASSSLTGGNNQPQHF. The chain is built from TRBV27 and TRBJ1-5, with 9 nucleotides matching TRBD1. Germline CDR1 reads MNHEY; CDR2 reads SMNVEV (reference sequence). The CDR3 has 16 residues.

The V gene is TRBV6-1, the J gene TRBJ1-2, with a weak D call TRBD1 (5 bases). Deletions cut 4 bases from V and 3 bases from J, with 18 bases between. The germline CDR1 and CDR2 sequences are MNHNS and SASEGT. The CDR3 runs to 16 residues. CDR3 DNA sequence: TGTGCCAGCAGTGTCCTAACCCGGGGGTCTGACTATGGCTACACCTTC. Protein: CASSVLTRGSDYGYTF.